These T cell receptor beta chains were read from a single sample in a study of blood T cells in healthy people across ages. TCRdb re-derived calls from the 5' RACE reads in MiXCR, one entry per CDR3 protein. The table records around 1.7 million distinct CDR3 sequences, 25% to 30% of them present only once. The sample comprised blood. All receptors come from a woman in her twenties or thirties in good health. Each CDR3 is given with its conserved first and last residue. The order of the fields is D gene, V gene, J gene, clone size, CDR3 protein, CDR3 DNA. D genes are given only for firm matches. Clone size appears in some rows only: once, few, many, or a class for an expanded clone.

.	TRBV28	TRBJ1-2	.	CASTTPRGEDYGYTF	TGTGCCAGCACCACCCCCAGGGGCGAGGACTATGGCTACACCTTC
TRBD1	TRBV6-1	TRBJ2-6	few	CASSMRQGTYSGANVLTF	TGTGCCAGCAGTATGAGACAGGGGACCTACTCTGGGGCCAACGTCCTGACTTTC
.	TRBV6-5	TRBJ1-4	many	CASSYGGREKLFF	TGTGCCAGCAGTTACGGGGGCCGTGAAAAACTGTTTTTT
.	TRBV12-3/TRBV12-4	TRBJ1-2	many	CASQRGANYGYTF	TGTGCCAGCCAGAGGGGAGCTAACTATGGCTACACCTTC
TRBD2	TRBV7-2	TRBJ2-1	few	CASQTGTSGYNEQFF	TGTGCCAGTCAAACCGGGACTAGCGGTTACAATGAGCAGTTCTTC
.	TRBV7-9	TRBJ1-1	once	CASLHGGHVGTEAFF	TGTGCCAGCCTCCACGGGGGGCACGTGGGCACTGAAGCTTTCTTT
TRBD1	TRBV5-1	TRBJ1-1	.	CASSGDREAFF	TGCGCCAGCAGCGGGGACAGAGAAGCTTTCTTT
.	TRBV6-1	TRBJ2-5	.	CANSLGNRETQYF	TGTGCCAACAGTTTGGGGAACCGAGAGACCCAGTACTTC
.	TRBV5-1	TRBJ1-2	few	CAGSLEPLGRYGYTF	TGCGCCGGCAGCTTGGAGCCACTTGGACGGTATGGCTACACCTTC
TRBD1	TRBV6-6	TRBJ1-4	many	CASSTGTANEKLFF	TGTGCCAGCAGCACCGGGACAGCAAATGAAAAACTGTTTTTT
TRBD1	TRBV7-9	TRBJ2-7	.	CASSPGTAQGDEQYF	TGTGCCAGCAGCCCCGGGACAGCTCAAGGAGACGAGCAGTACTTC
.	TRBV9	TRBJ2-2	.	CASSGRAGIVLTGELFF	TGTGCCAGCAGCGGGAGGGCCGGGATTGTCCTCACCGGGGAGCTGTTTTTT
.	TRBV30	TRBJ2-1	.	CASASIRLSNEQFF	TGTGCCTCCGCCAGCATACGGCTCTCCAATGAGCAGTTCTTC
.	TRBV7-2	TRBJ1-2	many	CASSLMGSLGYGYTF	TGTGCCAGCAGCTTAATGGGGTCTCTCGGCTATGGCTACACCTTC
.	TRBV5-1	TRBJ2-5	.	CASSLLGSLETQYF	TGCGCCAGCAGCTTGCTAGGTTCGTTGGAGACCCAGTACTTC
.	TRBV5-6	TRBJ1-5	few	CASSLVGAPDDQPQHF	TGTGCCAGCAGCTTGGTGGGGGCGCCGGATGATCAGCCCCAGCATTTT
.	TRBV13	TRBJ1-1	.	CASSLGPTGAFF	TGTGCCAGCAGCTTGGGGCCGACCGGAGCTTTCTTT
.	TRBV6-2/TRBV6-3	TRBJ2-2	few	CASSYSTVNTGELFF	TGTGCCAGCAGTTACTCGACGGTGAACACCGGGGAGCTGTTTTTT